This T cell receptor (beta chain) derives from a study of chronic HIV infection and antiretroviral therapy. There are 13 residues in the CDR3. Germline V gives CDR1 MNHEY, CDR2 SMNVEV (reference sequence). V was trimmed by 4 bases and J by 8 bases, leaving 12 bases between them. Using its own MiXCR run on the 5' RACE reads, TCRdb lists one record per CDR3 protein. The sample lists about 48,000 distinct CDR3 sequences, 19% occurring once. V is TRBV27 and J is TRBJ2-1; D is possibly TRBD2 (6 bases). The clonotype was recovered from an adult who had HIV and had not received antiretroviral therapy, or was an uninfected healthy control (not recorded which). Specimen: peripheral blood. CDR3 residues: CASSWRVTYEQFF. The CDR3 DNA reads TGTGCCAGCAGTTGGAGGGTAACGTATGAGCAGTTCTTC.